This T cell receptor (beta chain) came from a study of vaccination and CD4 T cells after COVID-19. This clonotype was recorded a few times. Antigen unknown. Trimming pared 7 bases from V and 8 bases from J, leaving 17 bases between. There are 13 residues in the CDR3. Treatment here: 10-day PBMC culture with coronavirus spike peptide pools or control peptides (ViraFEST assay). With the Oncomine TCR Beta short-read assay, DNA from cultured CD4+ T cells was sequenced. TCRdb analysed the PCR reads with MiXCR anew, one entry per CDR3 protein. This table holds roughly 28,000 distinct CDR3 sequences, roughly 50% found once.

Sequenced here: CD4+ T cells from blood, cultured in vitro, sampled before SARS-CoV-2 vaccination. The rearrangement links TRBV12-3 or TRBV12-4 to TRBJ1-1, with D possibly matching TRBD1 (5 bases). This sequence was found in a human donor who received a COVID-19 vaccine. Written as DNA, the CDR3 is TGTGCCAGCATCGTGTGGGGGAGTAACGAAGCTTTCTTT. Translating gives CASIVWGSNEAFF.